The rows below give T cell receptor beta chains drawn from one sample of a study of blood T cell repertoires in COVID-19. The method was immunoSEQ multiplex PCR; TCRdb's version includes in-frame clones alone and lacks a portion of them. The sample has some 150,000 clones, approximately 84% seen once. The sequenced sample consisted of peripheral blood. The origin of the receptors is a woman older than 75 with acute or convalescent COVID-19. Each CDR3 is given with its conserved first and last residue. The order of the fields is D gene, V gene, clone size, J gene, CDR3 DNA, CDR3 protein. D genes are given only for firm matches. A row's size may be missing; if present it is once, few, many or a size class.

>NA|TRBV29-1|NA|TRBJ2-3
TGCAGCCTGACGGCCCCGAGCGGTTCAGATACGCAGTATTTT
CSLTAPSGSDTQYF
>NA|TRBV6-1|NA|TRBJ2-3
TGTGCCAGCAGTGAAGCTATGGGACTCGGAACTACGCAGTATTTT
CASSEAMGLGTTQYF
>TRBD1|TRBV7-9|NA|TRBJ1-4
TGTGCCAGCAGCTCTGACAGGGGTGCTGAAAAACTGTTTTTT
CASSSDRGAEKLFF
>NA|TRBV9|NA|TRBJ1-2
TGTGCCAGCAGCGTAGCCGGGAACTATGGCTACACCTTC
CASSVAGNYGYTF
>TRBD1|TRBV28|NA|TRBJ2-7
TGTGCCAGCAGTGATCTGACAGGGGGTGACTACGAGCAGTACTTC
CASSDLTGGDYEQYF
>NA|TRBV3-1/TRBV3-2|NA|TRBJ1-2
TGTGCCAGCAGCCAAGTTCACCTCCCGGGTTATGGCTACACCTTC
CASSQVHLPGYGYTF
>TRBD2|TRBV7-6|NA|TRBJ2-7
TGTGCCAGCAGCATCGGACTAGCGGGGAACTCCTACGAGCAGTACTTC
CASSIGLAGNSYEQYF
>NA|TRBV12-3/TRBV12-4|few|TRBJ1-6
TGTGCCAGCAGTTTAGTTGTAGATTCACCCCTCCACTTT
CASSLVVDSPLHF
>NA|TRBV7-2|NA|TRBJ2-7
TGTGCCAGCAGCCCCGGGGGACCGGTCCGCTCCTACGAGCAGTACTTC
CASSPGGPVRSYEQYF
>NA|TRBV30|NA|TRBJ2-2
TGTGCCTGGAGTGGAGAACAGGTTTACACCGGGGAGCTGTTTTTT
CAWSGEQVYTGELFF
>NA|TRBV5-5|NA|TRBJ2-5
TGTGCCAGCAGCTTCACAGGCTCAGAGACCCAGTACTTC
CASSFTGSETQYF
>NA|TRBV4-2|once|TRBJ1-1
TGTGCCAGCAGCCCCCCCGGGGGGGTTCTAGAAGCTTTCTTT
CASSPPGGVLEAFF
>TRBD1|TRBV7-9|NA|TRBJ1-4
TGTGCCAGCAGCTTAGGGCCTTACAGGGGGGAGAATGAAAAACTGTTTTTT
CASSLGPYRGENEKLFF
>TRBD1|TRBV30|NA|TRBJ1-3
TGTGCCTGGGGGGACAGACGCTCTGGAAACACCATATATTTT
CAWGDRRSGNTIYF
>TRBD1|TRBV6-5|NA|TRBJ2-3
TGTGCCAGCAGTTCCCGGACAGGGAGTACAGATACGCAGTATTTT
CASSSRTGSTDTQYF
>TRBD2|TRBV7-2|NA|TRBJ2-7
TGTGCCAGCAGCCAACTAGCGGGAGGCCGGGGCGAGCAGTACTTC
CASSQLAGGRGEQYF
>NA|TRBV19|NA|TRBJ1-1
TGTGCCAGTAGTATAACACCGAACACTGAAGCTTTCTTT
CASSITPNTEAFF
>TRBD1|TRBV5-1|NA|TRBJ2-3
TGCGCCAGCAGCTTGCAGGGGGAAACAGATACGCAGTATTTT
CASSLQGETDTQYF
>TRBD1|TRBV7-9|NA|TRBJ1-5
TGTGCCAGCAGCCGGGACAGTTTTCAGCCCCAGCATTTT
CASSRDSFQPQHF
>TRBD1|TRBV7-8|NA|TRBJ1-1
TGTGCCAGCAGCCCCGGACAGGGGAACACTGAAGCTTTCTTT
CASSPGQGNTEAFF
>TRBD2|TRBV5-1|NA|TRBJ2-5
TGCGCCAGCAGCCTTGGTGGTGGCGGGAGAGAGCGAGAGACCCAGTACTTC
CASSLGGGGRERETQYF
>NA|TRBV19|few|TRBJ1-2
TGTGCCAGTAGTATTCAGAATAACTATGGCTACACCTTC
CASSIQNNYGYTF
>TRBD1|TRBV27|few|TRBJ1-1
TGTGCCAGCAGTTTTGACAGGGACACTGAAGCTTTCTTT
CASSFDRDTEAFF
>TRBD1|TRBV10-1|NA|TRBJ1-5
TGCGCCAGCAGTGAGTCCCGGACAGGGTCCCCCCAGCATTTT
CASSESRTGSPQHF
>TRBD1|TRBV4-1|NA|TRBJ1-6
TGCGCCAGCAGCCGCGTATGGACAGGGGGTTCACCCCTCCACTTT
CASSRVWTGGSPLHF
>TRBD2|TRBV3-1/TRBV3-2|NA|TRBJ2-2
TGTGCCAGCAGCCAGACTAGCGGGGGGCCTCCGAGGGAGCTGTTTTTT
CASSQTSGGPPRELFF
>NA|TRBV19|NA|TRBJ2-3
TGTGCCAGTAGTATAACAGGGACAGATACGCAGTATTTT
CASSITGTDTQYF
>NA|TRBV11-2|NA|TRBJ2-2
TGTGCCAGCAGGCAAGACAGGACGAACACCGGGGAGCTGTTTTTT
CASRQDRTNTGELFF
>TRBD2|TRBV5-8|NA|TRBJ2-3
TGTGCCAGCAGCTTGGGGGCCACTAGCGGGGGGGCGACAGATACGCAGTATTTT
CASSLGATSGGATDTQYF
>TRBD2|TRBV9|NA|TRBJ2-1
TGTGCCAGCAGCGTAGTGCCGGGAGGGTACAATGAGCAGTTCTTC
CASSVVPGGYNEQFF
>TRBD1|TRBV4-2|NA|TRBJ1-2
TGTGCCAGCAGCCAAGGGACAGGACACAGGGATGGCTACACCTTC
CASSQGTGHRDGYTF
>TRBD1|TRBV5-1|few|TRBJ1-4
TGCGCCAGTTCACCAGGGGGCAGTACTAATGAAAAACTGTTTTTT
CASSPGGSTNEKLFF
>NA|TRBV28|NA|TRBJ2-1
TGTGCCAGCTTCTCGGCAGGGGCATCCTACAATGAGCAGTTCTTC
CASFSAGASYNEQFF
>TRBD1|TRBV11-1|NA|TRBJ1-5
TGTGCCAGCAGTTTGACAGGGTATCAGCCCCAGCATTTT
CASSLTGYQPQHF
>NA|TRBV30|NA|TRBJ1-5
TGTGCCTGGGGGACCCTCGGAGGTCAGCCCCAGCATTTT
CAWGTLGGQPQHF
>NA|TRBV11-2|NA|TRBJ1-2
TGTGCCAGCAGCCCCGGAACAGGGTATGGCTACACCTTC
CASSPGTGYGYTF
>TRBD1|TRBV7-9|once|TRBJ2-1
TGTGCCAGCAGCCCCCGGACAGGGATTAGGTCCTACAATGAGCAGTTCTTC
CASSPRTGIRSYNEQFF
>NA|TRBV5-1|NA|TRBJ1-2
TGCGCCACCAGAGCAAACCCTACTAACTATGGCTACACCTTC
CATRANPTNYGYTF
>TRBD2|TRBV5-1|NA|TRBJ2-3
TGCGCCAGCAGCGCCCTAGCGGGAGCTTCAGATACGCAGTATTTT
CASSALAGASDTQYF
>TRBD1|TRBV6-2/TRBV6-3|once|TRBJ2-7
TGTGCCAGCAGCGACGGGACAGGGGCCTACGAGCAGTACTTC
CASSDGTGAYEQYF
>TRBD1|TRBV5-8|NA|TRBJ1-6
TGTGCCAGCAGCTTAAGGGGGACAGGGTATAATTCACCCCTCCACTTT
CASSLRGTGYNSPLHF
>TRBD2|TRBV27|NA|TRBJ2-3
TGTGCCAGCAGTCCGCGGGGGGGGGACACAGATACGCAGTATTTT
CASSPRGGDTDTQYF
>NA|TRBV7-9|few|TRBJ1-5
TGTGCCAGCAGCTCTGCGACAGACAATCAGCCCCAGCATTTT
CASSSATDNQPQHF
>TRBD1|TRBV5-4|few|TRBJ2-7
TGTGCCAGCAGCACACAGGGGACCTACGAGCAGTACTTC
CASSTQGTYEQYF
>TRBD2|TRBV19|NA|TRBJ2-1
TGTGCCAGTAGTCGACTAGCGGGGGGGGACAATGAGCAGTTCTTC
CASSRLAGGDNEQFF
>TRBD2|TRBV11-2|NA|TRBJ2-1
TGTGCCAGCAGGATGGGGCTAGCGGGAGGCCACGAGCAGTTCTTC
CASRMGLAGGHEQFF
>TRBD1|TRBV5-1|NA|TRBJ1-2
TGCGCCAGCAGCTTGGAAGGGGGCAGGGCGACTGGCTACACCTTC
CASSLEGGRATGYTF
>TRBD1|TRBV27|NA|TRBJ1-5
TGTGCCAGCAGTTCCCCCCGACAGGGTTCCAATCAGCCCCAGCATTTT
CASSSPRQGSNQPQHF
>NA|TRBV11-2|NA|TRBJ1-3
TGTGCCAGCAGCTTAGGCGGCCGCCCGAACACCATATATTTT
CASSLGGRPNTIYF
>TRBD2|TRBV18|once|TRBJ2-2
TGTGCCAGCTCACCATTTGTAGCGGGGGAAGATGCCGGGGAGCTGTTTTTT
CASSPFVAGEDAGELFF
>NA|TRBV19|once|TRBJ2-4
TGTGCCAGTAGTATAGATCCCAGAAATAACATTCAGTACTTC
CASSIDPRNNIQYF
>TRBD2|TRBV5-6|NA|TRBJ2-1
TGTGCCAGCAGCTTGGTGGGGGCAAGCGGGAGTGGCAATGAGCAGTTCTTC
CASSLVGASGSGNEQFF
>TRBD2|TRBV7-2|NA|TRBJ2-7
TGTGCCAGCAGCCTTCGACTAGCGGGGGACGAGCAGTACTTC
CASSLRLAGDEQYF
>TRBD2|TRBV5-4|once|TRBJ2-5
TGTGCCAGCAGCCGCGGGGGGGAGGAGACCCAGTACTTC
CASSRGGEETQYF
>NA|TRBV20-1|few|TRBJ2-7
TGCAGTGCTAGTGAGAACAGCTACGAGCAGTACTTC
CSASENSYEQYF
>NA|TRBV30|NA|TRBJ1-3
TGTGCCTGGAGCCAGGACAGAGACTCTGGAAACACCATATATTTT
CAWSQDRDSGNTIYF
>NA|TRBV28|NA|TRBJ2-2
TGTGCCAGCTTCGGGGGACTCTCCACCGGGGAGCTGTTTTTT
CASFGGLSTGELFF
>NA|TRBV3-1/TRBV3-2|NA|TRBJ2-5
TGTGCCAGCACCTTCACAGGGACGATCCCTCTGGAGACCCAGTACTTC
CASTFTGTIPLETQYF
>NA|TRBV19|NA|TRBJ2-7
TGTGCCAGTAGTACCATGCGGGCTCCAAGCTACGAGCAGTACTTC
CASSTMRAPSYEQYF